These 17 T cell receptor beta chains share one sample of origin, sequenced in a study of T cells in Graves' hyperthyroidism and ophthalmopathy. RNA transcripts served as the template for amplifying TCR beta CDR3 regions. Primed by the HTBI set, a first-round RT-PCR was run on the TCR CDR3. TCRdb called the multiplex PCR reads again in MiXCR, with one record for every CDR3 protein. Of almost 600,000 distinct CDR3 sequences listed, approximately 15% are singletons. The specimen sequenced was blood. The receptors were gathered from a young woman with Graves' hyperthyroidism that later progressed to Graves' ophthalmopathy.

This clonotype showed up many times. The rearrangement links TRBV12-3 or TRBV12-4 to TRBJ1-6; maybe TRBD1 (6 bases). The V end lost 1 base, the J end lost 8 bases, and 15 bases lay between the germline ends. This CDR3 spans 16 amino acids. DNA of the CDR3: TGTGCCAGCAGTTTAGGGACGGGGGCAGTTCATTCACCCCTCCACTTT. Protein sequence: CASSLGTGAVHSPLHF.

This clonotype was observed many times. The chain is built from TRBV15 and TRBJ2-3; 9 bases line up with TRBD2. Trimming took 3 bases from V and 1 from J; bases not matched to a gene: 2. In germline, CDR1 is LNHNV, CDR2 YYDKDF (reference sequence). The CDR3 consists of 15 residues. The CDR3 spells CATSRRTSGTDTQYF. The CDR3 DNA reads TGTGCCACCAGCAGGAGGACTAGCGGCACAGATACGCAGTATTTT.

This clonotype was seen many times. The V call is TRBV2, the J call TRBJ2-7; 7 bases match TRBD1. The trim removed 8 bases at V and 4 bases at J, leaving 5 bases unmatched. The CDR3 totals 12 residues. Germline V gene lookup returns CDR1 SNHLY and CDR2 FYNNEI. The CDR3 loop reads CASQGDIYEQYF. DNA for the CDR3: TGTGCCAGCCAGGGGGACATTTACGAGCAGTACTTC. The variable domain in full, with the rest retrieved from reference TRBV2 and TRBJ2-7, is EPEVTQTPSHQVTQMGQEVILRCVPISNHLYFYWYRQILGQKVEFLVSFYNNEISEKSEIFDDQFSVERPDGSNFTLKIRSTKLEDSAMYFCASQGDIYEQYFGPGTRLTVT.

With regard to this clonotype: An end of the junction differs from the germline gene, which may be a read error. This chain uses TRBV2 with TRBJ2-2; TRBD2 aligns across 10 bases. In germline, CDR1 is SNHLY, CDR2 FYNNEI. The CDR3 runs 15 residues. CDR3 nucleotides: TGTGCCAGCAGTCAAGCGGGAGGGGGGACCGGGGAGCTGTTTTTT. Translating it yields CASSQAGGGTGELFF.

This clonotype occurred many times. This chain uses TRBV11-1 with TRBJ1-1, with no clear D. This CDR3 region has 14 residues. V was cut by 5 bases and J by 6 bases, with 16 bases left in between. The germline CDR1 and CDR2 sequences are SGHAT and FQDESV (reference sequence). CDR3 amino acids: CASSRDNAWAEAFF. The CDR3, as DNA: TGTGCCAGCAGCCGTGACAATGCCTGGGCTGAAGCTTTCTTT.

The chain recombines TRBV7-2 with TRBJ1-5; 7 bases are a match to TRBD1. Trimming removed 5 bases from V and 5 bases from J; junction bases left unmatched: 12. The CDR3 sequence is 16 residues long. CDR1 is SGHTA, CDR2 FQGNSA, per germline. This CDR3 is CASSLDGDRVDQPQHF. In DNA, the CDR3 is TGTGCCAGCAGCCTAGATGGTGACAGGGTTGATCAGCCCCAGCATTTT.

This clonotype has ten or more counts. The chain uses TRBV11-3 and TRBJ2-3; D unresolved. Germline V gene lookup returns CDR1 SGHNT and CDR2 YENEEA. Deletions cut 0 bases from V and 2 bases from J, with 9 bases between. There are 15 residues in the CDR3. CDR3 region: CASSLEALPTDTQYF. The DNA of the CDR3 is TGTGCCAGCAGCTTAGAAGCTCTGCCCACAGATACGCAGTATTTT.

This clonotype was picked up many times. The chain employs TRBV4-2 and TRBJ2-7; no clear D gene. The CDR3 contains 14 residues. The germline V and J ends were trimmed by 0 bases and 1 base, with 7 bases remaining between them. CDR1 is LGHNA and CDR2 is YNFKEQ in the germline V gene. CDR3 bases: TGTGCCAGCAGCCAAGATACTCGGTCCTACGAGCAGTACTTC. As protein: CASSQDTRSYEQYF.

There are a few counts of this clonotype. The V and J genes are TRBV19 and TRBJ1-5; D is possibly TRBD1 (5 bases). The CDR3 covers 14 residues. Trimming left V 3 bases short and J 4 bases short, with 10 bases between. Germline values: CDR1 LNHDA, CDR2 SQIVND (reference sequence). This CDR3 is CASSIWGLNQPQHF. The CDR3 nucleotides are TGTGCCAGTAGTATTTGGGGACTAAATCAGCCCCAGCATTTT.

This clonotype was recorded a few times. The chain employs TRBV7-9 and TRBJ1-1; D ambiguous. Per the germline V gene, CDR1 is SEHNR and CDR2 is FQNEAQ (reference sequence). CDR3 length equals 14 residues. V was pared by 1 base and J by 5 bases, with 11 bases between. CDR3 in DNA: TGTGCCAGCAGCTTAGGTCTCGACGGGACTGAAGCTTTCTTT. It encodes CASSLGLDGTEAFF.

This chain uses TRBV28 with TRBJ2-7; D gene uncertain. Trimming cost V 7 bases and J 2 bases, with 12 bases left between them. The V gene's germline CDR1 is MDHEN and CDR2 SYDVKM. The CDR3 sequence is 13 residues long. CDR3 coding DNA: TGTGCCAGCAACCAGACCCCTGCCTACGAGCAGTACTTC. Its translation is CASNQTPAYEQYF.

The V call is TRBV28, the J call TRBJ2-7; 7 positions agree with TRBD2. The CDR3 is 15 amino acids. The J segment lost 2 bases and the V segment lost 3 bases, leaving 7 bases of the junction unmatched. In germline, CDR1 is MDHEN, CDR2 SYDVKM. CDR3 coding DNA: TGTGCCAGCAGTTTTGGGCTAGCGGTAACCTACGAGCAGTACTTC. It is translated as CASSFGLAVTYEQYF.

J is TRBJ1-1 and V is TRBV14; TRBD1 aligns across 8 bases. The CDR3 is made up of 14 amino acids. Germline trimming cut 10 bases from V and 5 bases from J; bases unmatched to any gene: 12. CDR1 is SGHDN and CDR2 is FVKESK in the germline V gene. DNA for the CDR3: TGTGCCACCCAGCGCAGGGGGCTCTTTACTGAAGCTTTCTTT. Residues: CATQRRGLFTEAFF.

The chain carries TRBV6-2 or TRBV6-3 and TRBJ2-1, with TRBD2 identical over 8 bases. The CDR3 contains 14 residues. The J segment lost 10 bases and the V segment lost 6 bases, leaving 11 bases of the junction unmatched. Germline V CDR1 and CDR2: MNHEY, SVGEGT. The CDR3 region has the DNA TGTGCCAGCAGGCAGGCGGGAGGTCGGAAGGAGCAGTTCTTC. Amino acids: CASRQAGGRKEQFF.

This chain connects TRBV20-1 to TRBJ1-6; unclear D gene. V lost 1 base and J 10 bases, leaving 5 bases between the germline ends. Germline values: CDR1 DFQATT, CDR2 SNEGSKA (reference sequence). CDR3 length: 11 amino acids. This chain's CDR3 is CSARVDSPLHF. The CDR3 bases are TGCAGTGCTAGAGTGGACTCACCCCTCCACTTT.

In its sample, this clonotype was seen many times. The chain links TRBV30 to TRBJ1-5, with 7 positions matching TRBD1. The CDR3 runs 12 residues. V was pared by 5 bases and J by 2 bases, with 0 bases of the junction left unmatched. The germline gives CDR1 GTSNPN, CDR2 SVGIG (reference sequence). The CDR3 is CAWGQGNQPQHF. CDR3 DNA sequence: TGTGCCTGGGGACAGGGCAATCAGCCCCAGCATTTT.

This clonotype turned up a few times. The chain has TRBV10-2 and TRBJ2-7; maybe TRBD1 (7 bases). Trimming removed 3 bases at V and 4 bases at J, with 10 bases between. CDR3 size: 13 residues. The V gene's germline CDR1 is WSHSY and CDR2 SAAADI. CDR3 sequence: CASSDRGRYEQYF. The DNA for the CDR3 is TGCGCCAGCAGTGACAGGGGGAGGTACGAGCAGTACTTC.